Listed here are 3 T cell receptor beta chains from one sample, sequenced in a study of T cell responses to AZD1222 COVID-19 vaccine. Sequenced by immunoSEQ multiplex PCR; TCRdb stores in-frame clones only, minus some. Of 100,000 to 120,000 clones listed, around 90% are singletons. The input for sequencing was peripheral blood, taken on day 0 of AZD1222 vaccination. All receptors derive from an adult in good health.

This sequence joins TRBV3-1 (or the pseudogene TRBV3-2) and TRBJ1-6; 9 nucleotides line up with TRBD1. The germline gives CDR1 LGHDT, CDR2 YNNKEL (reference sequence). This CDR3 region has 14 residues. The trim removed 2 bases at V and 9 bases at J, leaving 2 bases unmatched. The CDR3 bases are TGTGCCAGCAGCCAAAACAGGGGGCCTTCACCCCTCCACTTT. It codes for CASSQNRGPSPLHF.

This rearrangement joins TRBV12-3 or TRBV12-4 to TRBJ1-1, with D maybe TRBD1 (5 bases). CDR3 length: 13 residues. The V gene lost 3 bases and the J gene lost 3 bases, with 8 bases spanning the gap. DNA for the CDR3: TGTGCCAGCAGTTTTGGGGGTGACACTGAAGCTTTCTTT. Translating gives CASSFGGDTEAFF.

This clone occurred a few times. The CDR3: CASSQDGADTQYF. CDR3 sequence (DNA): TGTGCCAGCAGTCAGGACGGGGCCGATACGCAGTATTTT. V usage is TRBV28 and J usage is TRBJ2-3, with D possibly called TRBD1 or TRBD2 (5 bases each). Germline-derived CDR1 and CDR2 are MDHEN and SYDVKM. This CDR3 region has 13 residues. Deletions cut 5 bases from V and 6 bases from J, with 12 bases between.